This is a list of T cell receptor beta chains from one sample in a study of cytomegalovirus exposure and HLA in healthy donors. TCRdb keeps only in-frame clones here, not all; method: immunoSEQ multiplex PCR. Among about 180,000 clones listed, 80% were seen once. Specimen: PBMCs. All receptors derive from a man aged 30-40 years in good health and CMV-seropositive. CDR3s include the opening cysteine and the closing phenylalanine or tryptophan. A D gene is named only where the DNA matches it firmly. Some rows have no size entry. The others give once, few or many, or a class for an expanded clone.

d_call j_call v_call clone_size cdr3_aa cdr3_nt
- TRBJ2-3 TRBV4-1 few CASSQIVARSTDTQYF TGCGCCAGCAGCCAAATAGTAGCGCGCAGCACAGATACGCAGTATTTT
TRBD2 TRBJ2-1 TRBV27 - CASSLIGGSPYNEQFF TGTGCCAGCAGTTTAATTGGCGGGAGTCCCTACAATGAGCAGTTCTTC
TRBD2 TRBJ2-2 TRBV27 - CASSISGADTGELFF TGTGCCAGCAGTATTAGCGGGGCGGACACCGGGGAGCTGTTTTTT
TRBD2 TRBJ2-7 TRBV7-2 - CASSSAPSGYYEQYF TGTGCCAGCAGCTCCGCTCCTAGCGGGTACTACGAGCAGTACTTC
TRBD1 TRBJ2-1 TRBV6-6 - CASSSFGQGAYNEQFF TGTGCCAGCAGTTCGTTCGGACAGGGGGCGTACAATGAGCAGTTCTTC
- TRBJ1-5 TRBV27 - CASSFGDSNQPQHF TGTGCCAGCAGTTTCGGGGATAGCAATCAGCCCCAGCATTTT
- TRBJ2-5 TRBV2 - CASLRTDSQETQYF TGTGCCAGCTTGAGGACAGATTCACAAGAGACCCAGTACTTC
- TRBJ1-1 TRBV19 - CASSSGRDAEAFF TGTGCCAGTAGTTCCGGACGGGATGCTGAAGCTTTCTTT
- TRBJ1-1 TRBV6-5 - CASSPLFMNTEAFF TGTGCCAGCAGTCCCCTATTCATGAACACTGAAGCTTTCTTT
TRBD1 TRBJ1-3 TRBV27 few CASSPRTGTSGNTIYF TGTGCCAGCAGTCCGCGGACAGGGACCTCTGGAAACACCATATATTTT
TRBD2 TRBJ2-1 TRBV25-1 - CASSSFSGGYNEQFF TGTGCCAGCAGCTCTTTTAGCGGGGGATACAATGAGCAGTTCTTC
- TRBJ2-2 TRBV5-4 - CASSPKLQGTGELFF TGTGCCAGCAGCCCGAAGCTACAGGGCACCGGGGAGCTGTTTTTT
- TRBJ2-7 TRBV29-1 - CSVESPYEQYF TGCAGCGTTGAATCCCCTTACGAGCAGTACTTC
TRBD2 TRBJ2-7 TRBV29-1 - CSVETWGLIHEQYF TGCAGCGTGGAAACTTGGGGACTAATCCACGAGCAGTACTTC
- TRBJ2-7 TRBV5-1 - CASSLGQGDLNEQYF TGCGCCAGCAGCTTAGGCCAGGGGGACTTAAACGAGCAGTACTTC
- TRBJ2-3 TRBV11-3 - CASNVRSTDTQYF TGTGCCAGCAACGTGCGTAGCACAGATACGCAGTATTTT
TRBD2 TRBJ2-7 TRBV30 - CAWSVLAGDEQYF TGTGCCTGGAGTGTACTAGCGGGAGACGAGCAGTACTTC
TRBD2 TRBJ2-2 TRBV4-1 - CASSQDPSGGAGELFF TGCGCCAGCAGCCAAGACCCTAGCGGGGGGGCCGGGGAGCTGTTTTTT
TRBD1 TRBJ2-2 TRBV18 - CASSPLGQGNTGELFF TGTGCCAGCTCACCTTTGGGACAGGGGAACACCGGGGAGCTGTTTTTT
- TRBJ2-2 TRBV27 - CASSFQGSVNTGELFF TGTGCCAGCAGTTTTCAGGGGAGCGTGAACACCGGGGAGCTGTTTTTT
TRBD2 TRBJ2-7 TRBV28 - CASSFPSGPHEQYF TGTGCCAGCAGTTTCCCTAGCGGGCCGCACGAGCAGTACTTC
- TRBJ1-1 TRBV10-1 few CASSESKGRGTEAFF TGCGCCAGCAGTGAGTCTAAGGGGCGGGGGACTGAAGCTTTCTTT
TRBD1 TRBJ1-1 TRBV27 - CASSLWGTGNTEAFF TGTGCCAGCAGTTTATGGGGGACAGGGAACACTGAAGCTTTCTTT
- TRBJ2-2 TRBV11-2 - CASSPLVETGGTGELFF TGTGCCAGCAGCCCTCTCGTTGAGACAGGAGGCACCGGGGAGCTGTTTTTT
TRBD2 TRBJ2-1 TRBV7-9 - CASSPEGVAGNEQFF TGTGCCAGCAGCCCCGAGGGAGTAGCGGGCAATGAGCAGTTCTTC
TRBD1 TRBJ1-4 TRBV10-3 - CAISEAGTGGEKLFF TGTGCCATCAGTGAGGCCGGGACAGGGGGGGAAAAACTGTTTTTT
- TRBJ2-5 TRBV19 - CASSPQGGETQYF TGTGCCAGTAGCCCCCAGGGGGGCGAGACCCAGTACTTC
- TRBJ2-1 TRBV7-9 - CASSIRGSEQFF TGTGCCAGCAGCATTAGGGGGAGTGAGCAGTTCTTC
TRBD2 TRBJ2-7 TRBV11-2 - CASSFGASGNSYEQYF TGTGCCAGCAGCTTCGGGGCTAGCGGAAACTCCTACGAGCAGTACTTC
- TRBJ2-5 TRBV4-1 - CASSQVPEETQYF TGCGCCAGCAGCCAAGTTCCGGAAGAGACCCAGTACTTC
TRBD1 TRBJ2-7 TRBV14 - CASSPPRGTGERYEQYF TGTGCCAGCAGCCCGCCCCGTGGGACAGGGGAGCGGTACGAGCAGTACTTC
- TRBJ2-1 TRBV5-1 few CASSLPGLDGNEQFF TGCGCCAGCAGCTTACCGGGACTTGACGGCAATGAGCAGTTCTTC
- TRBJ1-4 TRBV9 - CASSVGMGHF TGTGCCAGCAGCGTAGGGATGGGGCATTTT
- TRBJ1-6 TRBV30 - CAWSVLSRGVGSPLHF TGTGCCTGGAGTGTACTGTCCAGGGGAGTTGGCTCACCCCTCCACTTT
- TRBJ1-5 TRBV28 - CAIKPAAILEIRGQPQHF TGTGCCATCAAACCCGCCGCGATCTTAGAAATACGAGGCCAGCCCCAGCATTTT
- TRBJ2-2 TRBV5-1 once CASSLAAGATGELFF TGCGCCAGCAGCTTGGCGGCGGGTGCCACCGGGGAGCTGTTTTTT
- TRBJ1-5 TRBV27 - CASRWAGDSNQPQHF TGTGCCAGCCGCTGGGCAGGGGATAGCAATCAGCCCCAGCATTTT
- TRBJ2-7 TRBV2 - CASRTGRNEQYF TGTGCCAGCAGGACAGGAAGGAACGAGCAGTACTTC
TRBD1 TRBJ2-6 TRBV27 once CASSFRDRGSGANVLTF TGTGCCAGCAGTTTCCGGGACAGGGGCTCTGGGGCCAACGTCCTGACTTTC
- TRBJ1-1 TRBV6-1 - CASSEVGGDTEAFF TGTGCCAGCAGTGAAGTAGGGGGGGACACTGAAGCTTTCTTT
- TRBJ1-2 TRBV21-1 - CASSKTRDGFGDGYTF TGTGCCAGCAGCAAAACTCGCGACGGGTTCGGGGATGGCTACACCTTC
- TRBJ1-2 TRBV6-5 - CASSRTVDYGYTF TGTGCCAGCAGCCGAACAGTCGACTATGGCTACACCTTC
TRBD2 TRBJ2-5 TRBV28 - CASSPGTSGSIRETQYF TGTGCCAGCAGTCCCGGGACTAGCGGGAGCATTCGGGAGACCCAGTACTTC
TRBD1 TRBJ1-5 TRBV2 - CASLWDRRDSNQPQHF TGTGCCAGCTTGTGGGACAGGCGAGATAGCAATCAGCCCCAGCATTTT
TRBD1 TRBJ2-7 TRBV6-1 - CASSEPGQVLYEQYF TGTGCCAGCAGTGAGCCGGGACAGGTCCTCTACGAGCAGTACTTC
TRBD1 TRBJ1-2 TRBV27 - CASSPWDRRPYGYTF TGTGCCAGCAGTCCCTGGGACAGGCGGCCGTATGGCTACACCTTC
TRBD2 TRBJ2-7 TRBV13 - CASSFQLAGEGEQYF TGTGCCAGCAGCTTTCAACTAGCGGGAGAGGGCGAGCAGTACTTC